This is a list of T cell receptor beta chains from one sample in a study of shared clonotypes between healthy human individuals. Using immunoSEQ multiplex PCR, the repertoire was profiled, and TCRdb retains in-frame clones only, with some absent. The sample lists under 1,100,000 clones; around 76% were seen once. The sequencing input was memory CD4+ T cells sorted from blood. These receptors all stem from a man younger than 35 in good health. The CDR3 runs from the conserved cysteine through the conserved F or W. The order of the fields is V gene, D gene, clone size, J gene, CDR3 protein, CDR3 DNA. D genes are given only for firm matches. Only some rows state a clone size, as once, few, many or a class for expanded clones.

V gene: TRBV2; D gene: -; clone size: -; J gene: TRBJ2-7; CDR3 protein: CASSEPPSSYEQYF; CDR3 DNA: TGTGCCAGCAGTGAGCCACCGAGCTCCTACGAGCAGTACTTC
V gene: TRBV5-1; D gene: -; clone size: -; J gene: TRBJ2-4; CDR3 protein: CASSLAQGGVQYF; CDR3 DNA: TGCGCCAGCAGCTTGGCGCAGGGTGGGGTTCAGTACTTC
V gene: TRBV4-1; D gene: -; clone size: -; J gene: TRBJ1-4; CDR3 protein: CASSQVGRRQLFF; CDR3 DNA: TGCGCCAGCAGCCAAGTGGGTAGGCGACAACTGTTTTTT
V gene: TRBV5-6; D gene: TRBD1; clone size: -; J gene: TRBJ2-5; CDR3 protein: CASSSTRDRDNQETQYF; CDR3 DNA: TGTGCCAGCAGCTCGACCCGTGACAGGGACAACCAAGAGACCCAGTACTTC
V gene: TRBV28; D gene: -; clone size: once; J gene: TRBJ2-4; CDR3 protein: CASSLSDREDNIRYF; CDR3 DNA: TGTGCCAGCAGTTTATCAGACAGGGAGGACAATATTAGGTACTTC
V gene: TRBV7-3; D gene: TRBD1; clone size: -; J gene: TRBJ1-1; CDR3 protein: CASSSTGATEAFF; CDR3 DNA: TGTGCCAGCAGCTCTACAGGGGCCACTGAAGCTTTCTTT
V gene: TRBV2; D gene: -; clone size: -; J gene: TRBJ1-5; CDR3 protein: CASSPLSYTNQPQHF; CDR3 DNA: TGTGCCAGCAGTCCACTATCATATACGAATCAGCCCCAGCATTTT
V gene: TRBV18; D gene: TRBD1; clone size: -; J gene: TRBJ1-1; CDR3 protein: CASSQTAGGMNTEAFF; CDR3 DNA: TGTGCCAGCTCACAGACTGCAGGGGGCATGAACACTGAAGCTTTCTTT
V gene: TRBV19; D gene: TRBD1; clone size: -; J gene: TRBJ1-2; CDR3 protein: CASSPGQGGANYGYTF; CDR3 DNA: TGTGCCAGTAGCCCGGGACAGGGAGGAGCTAACTATGGCTACACCTTC
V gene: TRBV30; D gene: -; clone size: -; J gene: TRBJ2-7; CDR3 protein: CAWGGSAEQYF; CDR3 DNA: TGTGCCTGGGGGGGATCGGCAGAGCAGTACTTC
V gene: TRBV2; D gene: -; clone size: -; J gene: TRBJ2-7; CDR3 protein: CASREQGEQYF; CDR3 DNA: TGTGCCAGCAGGGAACAAGGCGAGCAGTACTTC
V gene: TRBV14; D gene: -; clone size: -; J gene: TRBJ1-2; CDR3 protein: CASSPQSRDGVYGYTF; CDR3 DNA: TGTGCCAGCAGCCCACAGTCCCGGGACGGAGTTTATGGCTACACCTTC
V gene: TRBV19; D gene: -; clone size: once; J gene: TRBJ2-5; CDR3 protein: CASSTPGAASRETQYF; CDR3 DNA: TGTGCCAGTAGTACCCCTGGAGCAGCCTCTAGGGAGACCCAGTACTTC
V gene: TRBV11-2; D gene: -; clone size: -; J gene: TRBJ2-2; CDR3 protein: CASSLDPLATGELFF; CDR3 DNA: TGTGCCAGCAGCTTAGATCCCCTCGCCACCGGGGAGCTGTTTTTT
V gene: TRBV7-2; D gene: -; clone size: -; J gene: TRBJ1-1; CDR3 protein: CASSLAGNTEAFF; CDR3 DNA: TGTGCCAGCAGCTTAGCTGGGAACACTGAAGCTTTCTTT
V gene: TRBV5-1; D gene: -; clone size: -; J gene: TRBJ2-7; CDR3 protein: CASSPRGVYEQYF; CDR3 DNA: TGCGCCAGCAGCCCCCGGGGCGTATACGAGCAGTACTTC
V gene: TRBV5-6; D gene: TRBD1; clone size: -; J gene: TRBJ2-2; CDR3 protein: CASSLVTGGTGELFF; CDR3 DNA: TGTGCCAGCAGCTTGGTGACAGGGGGTACCGGGGAGCTGTTTTTT
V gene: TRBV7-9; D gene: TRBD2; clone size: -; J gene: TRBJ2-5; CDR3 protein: CASSLATSGSDEQYF; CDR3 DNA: TGTGCCAGCAGCTTAGCTACTAGCGGGAGTGATGAGCAGTACTTC
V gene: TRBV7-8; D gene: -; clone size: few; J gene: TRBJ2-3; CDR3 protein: CASSLVGVGDTQYF; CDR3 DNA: TGTGCCAGCAGCTTGGTGGGGGTCGGAGATACGCAGTATTTT
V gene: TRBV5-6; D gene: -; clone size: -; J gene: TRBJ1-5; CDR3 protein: CASSPGGGYSNQPQHF; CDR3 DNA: TGTGCCAGCAGCCCCGGCGGGGGCTATAGCAATCAGCCCCAGCATTTT
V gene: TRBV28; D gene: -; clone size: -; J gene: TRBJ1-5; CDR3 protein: CASSFFGAGNQPQHF; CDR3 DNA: TGTGCCAGCAGTTTCTTCGGGGCGGGCAATCAGCCCCAGCATTTT
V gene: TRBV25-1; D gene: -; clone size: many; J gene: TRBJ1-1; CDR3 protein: CASSDSTIRASTEAFF; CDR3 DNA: TGTGCCAGCAGTGACTCTACAATTCGGGCGAGCACTGAAGCTTTCTTT
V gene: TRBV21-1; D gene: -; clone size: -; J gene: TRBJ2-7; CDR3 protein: CASSNSDLGGEQYF; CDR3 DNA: TGTGCCAGCAGCAATTCGGACTTAGGGGGAGAGCAGTACTTC
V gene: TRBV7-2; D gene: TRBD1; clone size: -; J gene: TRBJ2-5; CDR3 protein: CASSYGQGRSLEETQYF; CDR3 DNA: TGTGCCAGCAGCTACGGACAGGGTAGGAGTCTAGAAGAGACCCAGTACTTC
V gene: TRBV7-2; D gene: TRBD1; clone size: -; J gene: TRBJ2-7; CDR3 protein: CASSYGQGVYEQYF; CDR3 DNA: TGTGCCAGCAGTTATGGACAGGGTGTCTACGAGCAGTACTTC
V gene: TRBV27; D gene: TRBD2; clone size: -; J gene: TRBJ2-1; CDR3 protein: CASSLSFPIYSGRDEQFF; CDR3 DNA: TGTGCCAGCAGTTTATCGTTCCCGATATACTCAGGGAGGGATGAGCAGTTCTTC
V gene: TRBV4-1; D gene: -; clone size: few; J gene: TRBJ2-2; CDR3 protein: CASSPLAGRDTGELFF; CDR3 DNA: TGCGCCAGCAGCCCCCTGGCGGGGAGAGACACCGGGGAGCTGTTTTTT
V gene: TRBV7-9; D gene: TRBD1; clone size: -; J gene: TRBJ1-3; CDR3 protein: CASSPQGATGNTIYF; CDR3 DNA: TGTGCCAGCAGCCCGCAGGGGGCGACGGGAAACACCATATATTTT
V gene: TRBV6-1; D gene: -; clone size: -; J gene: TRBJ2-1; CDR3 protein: CASSEIWLQGWEQFF; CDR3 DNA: TGTGCCAGCAGTGAAATCTGGTTACAGGGATGGGAGCAGTTCTTC
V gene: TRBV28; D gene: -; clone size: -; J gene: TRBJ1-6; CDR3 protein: CASRLTEIINSPLHF; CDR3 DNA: TGTGCCAGCAGATTGACAGAGATTATTAATTCACCCCTCCACTTT
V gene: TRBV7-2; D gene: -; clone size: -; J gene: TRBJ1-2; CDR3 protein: CASSPLVVGTNYGYTF; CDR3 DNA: TGTGCCAGCAGCCCGCTTGTAGTCGGAACTAACTATGGCTACACCTTC
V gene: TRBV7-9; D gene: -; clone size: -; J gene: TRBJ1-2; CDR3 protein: CASSRLGGEVGYTF; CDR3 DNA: TGTGCCAGCAGCCGCCTCGGAGGGGAGGTTGGCTACACCTTC
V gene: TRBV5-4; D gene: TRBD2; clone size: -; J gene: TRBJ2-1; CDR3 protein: CATGSGSYNEQFF; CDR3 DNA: TGTGCCACAGGTAGCGGGAGCTACAATGAGCAGTTCTTC
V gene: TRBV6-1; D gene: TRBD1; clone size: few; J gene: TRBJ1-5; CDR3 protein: CASRGQGAGQPQHF; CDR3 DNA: TGTGCCAGCAGGGGACAGGGGGCAGGACAGCCCCAGCATTTT
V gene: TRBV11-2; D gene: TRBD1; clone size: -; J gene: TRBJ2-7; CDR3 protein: CASSKDRGTYEQYF; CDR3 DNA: TGTGCCAGCAGCAAGGACAGGGGGACCTACGAGCAGTACTTC
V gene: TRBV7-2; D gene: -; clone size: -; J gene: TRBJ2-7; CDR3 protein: CASTPGMLSYEQYF; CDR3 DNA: TGTGCCAGCACCCCCGGGATGCTCTCCTACGAGCAGTACTTC
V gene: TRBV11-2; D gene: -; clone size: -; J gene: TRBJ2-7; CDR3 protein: CASSLGGAFYAYF; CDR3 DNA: TGTGCCAGCAGCTTAGGGGGAGCCTTCTACGCCTACTTC
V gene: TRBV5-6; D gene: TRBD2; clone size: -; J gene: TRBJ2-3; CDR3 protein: CASSSSGGTDTQYF; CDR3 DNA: TGTGCCAGCAGCTCTAGCGGGGGAACAGATACGCAGTATTTT
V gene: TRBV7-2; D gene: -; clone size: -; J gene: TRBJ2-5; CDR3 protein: CASSFQFVPGEDTQETQYF; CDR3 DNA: TGTGCCAGCAGCTTCCAATTCGTACCAGGGGAGGACACACAAGAGACCCAGTACTTC
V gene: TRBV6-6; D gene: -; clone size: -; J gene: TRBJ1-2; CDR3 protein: CASSPGSGYGYTF; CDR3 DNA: TGTGCCAGTTCCCCGGGGAGTGGCTATGGCTACACCTTC
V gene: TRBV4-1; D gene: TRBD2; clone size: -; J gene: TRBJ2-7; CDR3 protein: CASSQGGTSGFRISYEQYF; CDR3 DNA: TGCGCCAGCAGCCAAGGCGGGACTAGCGGATTTAGGATCTCCTACGAGCAGTACTTC
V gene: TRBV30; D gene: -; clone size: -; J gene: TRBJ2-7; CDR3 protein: CAYDQPNQGWYEQYF; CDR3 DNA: TGTGCCTATGACCAGCCAAATCAAGGTTGGTACGAGCAGTACTTC
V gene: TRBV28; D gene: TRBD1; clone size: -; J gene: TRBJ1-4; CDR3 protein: CASRGQGTNEKLFF; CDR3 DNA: TGTGCCAGCAGGGGACAGGGAACTAATGAAAAACTGTTTTTT
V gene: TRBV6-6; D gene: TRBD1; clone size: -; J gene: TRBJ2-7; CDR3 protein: CASSYRDRGTYEQYF; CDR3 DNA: TGTGCCAGCAGTTACCGGGACAGGGGGACTTACGAGCAGTACTTC
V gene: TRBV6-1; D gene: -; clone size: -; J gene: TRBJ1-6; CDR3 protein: CASSESGRGLIKNSPLHF; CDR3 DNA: TGTGCCAGCAGTGAATCGGGTAGGGGACTGATAAAAAATTCACCCCTCCACTTT
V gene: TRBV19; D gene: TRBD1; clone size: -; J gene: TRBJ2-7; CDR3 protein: CASSTTGAHEQYF; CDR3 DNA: TGTGCCAGTAGTACGACAGGGGCCCACGAGCAGTACTTC
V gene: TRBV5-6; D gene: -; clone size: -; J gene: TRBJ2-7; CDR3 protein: CASSPWRELYEQYF; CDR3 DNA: TGTGCCAGCAGCCCCTGGCGGGAACTCTACGAGCAGTACTTC
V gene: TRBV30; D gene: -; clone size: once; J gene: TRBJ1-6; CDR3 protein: CAWMSDNNSPLHF; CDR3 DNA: TGTGCCTGGATGAGTGATAATAATTCACCCCTCCACTTT
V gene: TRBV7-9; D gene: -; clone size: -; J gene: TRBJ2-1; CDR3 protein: CASRGGQSYNEQFF; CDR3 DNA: TGTGCCAGCAGGGGTGGACAGTCCTACAATGAGCAGTTCTTC